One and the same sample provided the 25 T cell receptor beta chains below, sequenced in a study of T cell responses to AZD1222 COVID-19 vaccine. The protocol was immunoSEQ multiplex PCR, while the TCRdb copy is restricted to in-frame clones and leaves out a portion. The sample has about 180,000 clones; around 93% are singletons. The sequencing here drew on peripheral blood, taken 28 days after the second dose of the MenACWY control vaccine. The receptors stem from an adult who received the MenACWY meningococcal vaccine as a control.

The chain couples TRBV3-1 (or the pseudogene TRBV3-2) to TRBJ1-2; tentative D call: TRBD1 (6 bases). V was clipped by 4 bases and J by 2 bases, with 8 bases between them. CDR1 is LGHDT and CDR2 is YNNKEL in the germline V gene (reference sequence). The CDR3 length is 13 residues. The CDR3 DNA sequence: TGTGCCAGCAGCCCCGGACAGAACTATGGCTACACCTTC. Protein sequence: CASSPGQNYGYTF.

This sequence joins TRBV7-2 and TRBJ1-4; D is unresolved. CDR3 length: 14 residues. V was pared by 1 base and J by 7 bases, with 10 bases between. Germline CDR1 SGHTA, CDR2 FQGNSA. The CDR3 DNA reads TGTGCCAGCAGCTTAGAACGGTGGGGTGAAAAACTGTTTTTT. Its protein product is CASSLERWGEKLFF.

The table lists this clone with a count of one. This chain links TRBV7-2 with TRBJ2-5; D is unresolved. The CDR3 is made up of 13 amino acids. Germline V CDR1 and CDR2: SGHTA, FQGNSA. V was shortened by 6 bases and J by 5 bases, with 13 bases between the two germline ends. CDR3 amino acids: CASSLGWRETQYF. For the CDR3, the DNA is TGTGCCAGCAGTCTAGGGTGGCGGGAGACCCAGTACTTC.

In DNA form, the CDR3 reads TGTGCCAGTTACATGGCAAGGAACACTGAAGCTTTCTTT. Translation gives CASYMARNTEAFF. The chain carries TRBV2 and TRBJ1-1; no firm D call. V dropped 9 bases and J dropped 1 base, with 12 bases sitting between them. The CDR3 covers 13 residues. Per the germline V gene, CDR1 is SNHLY and CDR2 is FYNNEI.

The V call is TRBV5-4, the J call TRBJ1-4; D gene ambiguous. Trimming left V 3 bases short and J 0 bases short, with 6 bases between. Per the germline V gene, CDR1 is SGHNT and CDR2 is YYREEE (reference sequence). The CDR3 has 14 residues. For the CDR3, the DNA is TGTGCCAGCAGCTCGGGTACAACTAATGAAAAACTGTTTTTT. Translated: CASSSGTTNEKLFF.

The CDR3: CASSRRDRQSNYGYTF. The DNA for the CDR3 is TGTGCCAGTAGCCGAAGGGACAGGCAGTCTAACTATGGCTACACCTTC. This sequence joins TRBV19 and TRBJ1-2, with TRBD1 matching over 8 bases. Germline CDR1 reads LNHDA; CDR2 reads SQIVND (reference sequence). The CDR3 has 16 amino acids. The V and J ends lost 6 bases and 0 bases, in that order; junction bases with no gene match: 9.

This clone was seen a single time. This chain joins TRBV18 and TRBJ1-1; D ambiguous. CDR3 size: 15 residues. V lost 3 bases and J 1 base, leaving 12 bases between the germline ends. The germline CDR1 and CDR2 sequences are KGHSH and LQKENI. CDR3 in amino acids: CASSPPGGGNTEAFF. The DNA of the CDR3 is TGTGCCAGCTCACCGCCAGGCGGAGGGAACACTGAAGCTTTCTTT.

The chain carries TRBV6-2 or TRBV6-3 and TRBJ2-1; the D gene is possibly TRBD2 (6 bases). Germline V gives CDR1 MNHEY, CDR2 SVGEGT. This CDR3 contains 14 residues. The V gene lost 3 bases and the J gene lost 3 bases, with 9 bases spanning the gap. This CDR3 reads CASSYGGNYNEQFF. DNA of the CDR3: TGTGCCAGCAGTTATGGCGGGAACTACAATGAGCAGTTCTTC.

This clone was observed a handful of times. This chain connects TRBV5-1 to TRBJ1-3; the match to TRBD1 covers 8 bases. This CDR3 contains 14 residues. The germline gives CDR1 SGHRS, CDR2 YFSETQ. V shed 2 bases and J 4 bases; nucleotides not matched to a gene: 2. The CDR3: CASSFRTGGNTIYF. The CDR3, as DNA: TGCGCCAGCAGCTTTAGGACAGGGGGAAACACCATATATTTT.

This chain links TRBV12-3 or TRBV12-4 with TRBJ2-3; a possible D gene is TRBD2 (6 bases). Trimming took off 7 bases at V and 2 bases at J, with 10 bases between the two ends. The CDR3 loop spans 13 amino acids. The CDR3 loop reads CASTQDYTDTQYF. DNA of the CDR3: TGTGCCAGCACCCAGGACTACACAGATACGCAGTATTTT.

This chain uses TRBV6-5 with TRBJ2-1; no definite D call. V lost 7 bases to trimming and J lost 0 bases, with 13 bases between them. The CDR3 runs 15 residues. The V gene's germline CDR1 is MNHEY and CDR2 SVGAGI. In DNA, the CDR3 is TGTGCCAGCACTCGTGGTGTAGGCTCCTACAATGAGCAGTTCTTC. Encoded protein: CASTRGVGSYNEQFF.

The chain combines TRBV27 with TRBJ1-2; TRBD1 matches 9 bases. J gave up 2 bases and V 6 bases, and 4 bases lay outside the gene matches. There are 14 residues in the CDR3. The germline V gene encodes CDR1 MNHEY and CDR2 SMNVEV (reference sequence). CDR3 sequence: CASSSGQGNYGYTF. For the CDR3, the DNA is TGTGCCAGCAGCTCCGGACAGGGGAACTATGGCTACACCTTC.

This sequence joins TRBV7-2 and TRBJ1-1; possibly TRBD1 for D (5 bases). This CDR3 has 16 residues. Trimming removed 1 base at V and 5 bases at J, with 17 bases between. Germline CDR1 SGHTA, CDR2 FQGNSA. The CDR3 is CASSLDGRGGRTEAFF. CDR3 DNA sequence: TGTGCCAGCAGCTTAGACGGGCGGGGCGGTCGGACTGAAGCTTTCTTT.

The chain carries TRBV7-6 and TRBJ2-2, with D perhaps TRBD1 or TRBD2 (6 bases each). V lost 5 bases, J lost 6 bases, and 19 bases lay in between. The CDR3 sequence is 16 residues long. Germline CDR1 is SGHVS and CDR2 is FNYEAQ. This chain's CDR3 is CASSAQLEGGAGELFF. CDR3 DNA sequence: TGTGCCAGCAGCGCACAGCTAGAGGGGGGCGCCGGGGAGCTGTTTTTT. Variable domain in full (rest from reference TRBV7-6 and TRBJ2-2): GAGVSQSPRYKVTKRGQDVALRCDPISGHVSLYWYRQALGQGPEFLTYFNYEAQQDKSGLPNDRFSAERPEGSISTLTIQRTEQRDSAMYRCASSAQLEGGAGELFFGEGSRLTVL.

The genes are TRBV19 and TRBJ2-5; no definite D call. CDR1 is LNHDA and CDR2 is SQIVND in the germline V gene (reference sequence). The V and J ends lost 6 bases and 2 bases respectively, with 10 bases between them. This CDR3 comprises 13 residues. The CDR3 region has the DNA TGTGCCAGTAGCCGCGCCCTTCAAGAGACCCAGTACTTC. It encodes CASSRALQETQYF.

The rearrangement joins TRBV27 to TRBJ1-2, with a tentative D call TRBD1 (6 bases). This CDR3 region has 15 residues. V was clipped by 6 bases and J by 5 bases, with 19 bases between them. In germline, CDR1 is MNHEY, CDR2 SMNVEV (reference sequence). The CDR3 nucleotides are TGTGCCAGCAGCCCCAGGGGAGGATATGAGTATGGCTACACCTTC. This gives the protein CASSPRGGYEYGYTF.

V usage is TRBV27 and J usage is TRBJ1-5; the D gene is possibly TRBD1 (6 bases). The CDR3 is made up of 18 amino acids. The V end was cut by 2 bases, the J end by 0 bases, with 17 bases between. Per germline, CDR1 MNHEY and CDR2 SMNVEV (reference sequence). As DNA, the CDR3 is TGTGCCAGCAGTTTAAGACCGACAGGCTACCATAGCAATCAGCCCCAGCATTTT. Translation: CASSLRPTGYHSNQPQHF.

DNA for the CDR3: TGTGCCAGCAGCGTAGTACAGTTCACAGATACGCAGTATTTT. The encoded protein is CASSVVQFTDTQYF. The chain combines TRBV9 with TRBJ2-3; D gene unclear. Germline assignment: CDR1 SGDLS and CDR2 YYNGEE. The CDR3 is made up of 14 amino acids. V lost 0 bases, J lost 2 bases, and 7 bases lay in between.

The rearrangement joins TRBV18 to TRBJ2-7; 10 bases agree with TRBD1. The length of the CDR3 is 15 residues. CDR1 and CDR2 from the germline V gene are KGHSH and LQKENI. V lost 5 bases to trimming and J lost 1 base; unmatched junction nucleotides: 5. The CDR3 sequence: CASSSDRGLSYEQYF. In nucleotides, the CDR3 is TGTGCCAGCTCAAGCGACAGGGGGCTATCCTACGAGCAGTACTTC.

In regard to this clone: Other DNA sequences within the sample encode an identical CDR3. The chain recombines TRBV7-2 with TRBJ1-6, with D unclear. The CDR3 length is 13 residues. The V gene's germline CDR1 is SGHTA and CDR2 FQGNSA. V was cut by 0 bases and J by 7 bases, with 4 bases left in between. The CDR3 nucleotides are TGTGCCAGCAGCTTAGCGGGGAATTCACCCCTCCACTTT. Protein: CASSLAGNSPLHF.

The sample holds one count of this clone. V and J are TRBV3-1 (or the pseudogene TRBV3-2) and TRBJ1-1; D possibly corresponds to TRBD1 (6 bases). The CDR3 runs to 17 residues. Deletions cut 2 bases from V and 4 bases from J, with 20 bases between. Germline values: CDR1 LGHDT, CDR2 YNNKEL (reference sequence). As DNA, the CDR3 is TGTGCCAGCAGCCAATTAGTCGGGGGGCGATCGGCCACTGAAGCTTTCTTT. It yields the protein CASSQLVGGRSATEAFF.

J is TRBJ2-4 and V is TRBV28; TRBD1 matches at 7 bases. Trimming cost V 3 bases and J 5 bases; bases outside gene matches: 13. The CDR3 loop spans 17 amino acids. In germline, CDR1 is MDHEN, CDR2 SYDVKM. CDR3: CASSLLANNRGQNIQYF. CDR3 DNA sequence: TGTGCCAGCAGTTTGCTAGCTAATAACAGGGGCCAAAACATTCAGTACTTC.

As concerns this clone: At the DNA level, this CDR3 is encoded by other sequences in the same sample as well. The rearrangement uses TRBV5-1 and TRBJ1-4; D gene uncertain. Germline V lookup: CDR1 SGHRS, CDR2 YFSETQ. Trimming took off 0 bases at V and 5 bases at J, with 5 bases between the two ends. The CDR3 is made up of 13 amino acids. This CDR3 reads CASSLAGNEKLFF. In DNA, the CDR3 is TGCGCCAGCAGCTTGGCCGGCAATGAAAAACTGTTTTTT.

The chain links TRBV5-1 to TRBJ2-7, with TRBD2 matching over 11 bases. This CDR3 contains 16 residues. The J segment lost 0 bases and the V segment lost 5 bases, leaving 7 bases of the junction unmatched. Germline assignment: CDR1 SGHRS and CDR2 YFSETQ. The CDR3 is CASRWTSGPSSYEQYF. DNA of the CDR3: TGCGCCAGCAGATGGACTAGCGGGCCCAGCTCCTACGAGCAGTACTTC.

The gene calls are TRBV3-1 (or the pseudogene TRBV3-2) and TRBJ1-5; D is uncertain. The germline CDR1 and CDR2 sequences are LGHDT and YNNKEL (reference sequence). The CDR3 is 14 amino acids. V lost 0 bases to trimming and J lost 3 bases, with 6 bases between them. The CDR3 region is CASSQDHANQPQHF. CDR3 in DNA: TGTGCCAGCAGCCAAGATCACGCCAATCAGCCCCAGCATTTT.